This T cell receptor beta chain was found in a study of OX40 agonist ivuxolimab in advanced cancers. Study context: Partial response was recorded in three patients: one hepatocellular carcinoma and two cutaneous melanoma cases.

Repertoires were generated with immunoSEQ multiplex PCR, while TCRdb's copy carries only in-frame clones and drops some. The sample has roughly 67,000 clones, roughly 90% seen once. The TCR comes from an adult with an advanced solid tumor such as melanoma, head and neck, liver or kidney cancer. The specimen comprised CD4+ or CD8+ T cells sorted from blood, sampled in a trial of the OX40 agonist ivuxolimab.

In DNA form, the CDR3 reads TGTGCCAGCAGCTTGGGACAGGGAATTGGCGAGCAGTACTTC. The encoded protein is CASSLGQGIGEQYF. The rearrangement uses TRBV5-4 and TRBJ2-7, with 7 bases that match TRBD1. Germline-derived CDR1 and CDR2 are SGHNT and YYREEE (reference sequence). The CDR3 has 14 residues. The V gene end was trimmed by 0 bases and the J gene end by 6 bases; junction bases not matched to a gene: 6.